The 26 T cell receptor beta chains below all came from one sample that was sequenced in a study of blood T cell repertoires in COVID-19. Libraries were prepared by immunoSEQ multiplex PCR; TCRdb keeps only in-frame clonotypes and omits some of them. Of tens of thousands of clones listed, about 90% are singletons. The sequencing sample was made of peripheral blood. All receptors come from a human donor in a cohort sampled during active COVID-19.

This clone was seen only a few times. The rearrangement links TRBV5-1 to TRBJ2-3; 7 bases are shared with TRBD1. The CDR3 is 15 residues long. Germline V CDR1 and CDR2: SGHRS, YFSETQ. V gave up 0 bases and J gave up 4 bases; unmatched junction bases: 5. CDR3 region: CASSLEGADPDTQYF. The CDR3 bases are TGCGCCAGCAGCTTGGAGGGGGCAGATCCAGATACGCAGTATTTT.

This clone is a singleton in its sample. V is TRBV6-5 and J is TRBJ1-1; unclear D gene. The CDR3 is 15 residues long. Germline lookup yields CDR1 MNHEY and CDR2 SVGAGI. Deletions cut 5 bases from V and 4 bases from J, with 17 bases between. CDR3 residues: CASSPQHSRGTEAFF. CDR3 DNA sequence: TGTGCCAGCAGTCCTCAACACTCACGGGGCACTGAAGCTTTCTTT.

The chain carries TRBV9 and TRBJ2-1; 12 bases agree with TRBD1. The CDR3 has 19 amino acids. Germline assignment: CDR1 SGDLS and CDR2 YYNGEE. V was pared by 3 bases and J by 2 bases, with 12 bases of the junction left unmatched. CDR3 coding DNA: TGTGCCAGCAGCGAGAGGGGGACAGGGGGCTCGCGGACCTACAATGAGCAGTTCTTC. This codes for CASSERGTGGSRTYNEQFF.

The chain uses TRBV7-2 and TRBJ1-5; TRBD1 aligns across 7 bases. This CDR3 region has 16 residues. Germline CDR1 is SGHTA and CDR2 is FQGNSA. After removal of 5 bases from V and 2 bases from J, the junction contained 9 bases not matched to a gene. The CDR3 sequence: CASSPRQGKGNQPQHF. The CDR3 coding sequence is TGTGCCAGCAGCCCCCGACAGGGAAAGGGCAATCAGCCCCAGCATTTT.

The chain couples TRBV6-6 to TRBJ1-2; a weak D match, TRBD1 (6 bases). Deletions cut 8 bases from V and 8 bases from J, with 21 bases between. Germline V lookup: CDR1 MNHNY, CDR2 SVGAGI (reference sequence). The CDR3 sequence is 14 residues long. The CDR3 bases are TGTGCCAGCGTCCCGGGGGGGGCATATAGGGGCTACACCTTC. Its translation is CASVPGGAYRGYTF.

The genes are TRBV18 and TRBJ2-5; perhaps TRBD2 as D (6 bases). The germline CDR1 and CDR2 sequences are KGHSH and LQKENI. V was shortened by 0 bases and J by 1 base, with 9 bases between the two germline ends. This CDR3 comprises 15 residues. The CDR3 coding sequence is TGTGCCAGCTCACCACCGGGGGGTGGCCAAGAGACCCAGTACTTC. Amino acids: CASSPPGGGQETQYF. Full variable domain (rest looked up from reference TRBV18 and TRBJ2-5): NAGVMQNPRHLVRRRGQEARLRCSPMKGHSHVYWYRQLPEEGLKFMVYLQKENIIDESGMPKERFSAEFPKEGPSILRIQQVVRGDSAAYFCASSPPGGGQETQYFGPGTRLLVL.

V and J are TRBV7-3 and TRBJ2-2; 8 bases line up with TRBD1. J lost 1 base, V lost 3 bases, and 10 bases had no gene match. The CDR3 is 18 amino acids. Per germline, CDR1 SGHTA and CDR2 FQGTGA. The CDR3 spells CASSFFAPGTGNTGELFF. The CDR3 region has the DNA TGTGCCAGCAGCTTCTTTGCCCCCGGGACAGGGAACACCGGGGAGCTGTTTTTT.

The V and J genes are TRBV7-2 and TRBJ1-2; 9 bases map to TRBD1. V dropped 4 bases and J dropped 7; count of bases not matched to a gene: 7. The CDR3 extends over 14 amino acids. Germline CDR1 is SGHTA and CDR2 is FQGNSA. CDR3 sequence (DNA): TGTGCCAGCAGCTCAAACAGGGGGCAGAGTGGCTACACCTTC. It encodes CASSSNRGQSGYTF. Full variable domain (remainder filled in from reference TRBV7-2 and TRBJ1-2): GAGVSQSPSNKVTEKGKDVELRCDPISGHTALYWYRQSLGQGLEFLIYFQGNSAPDKSGLPSDRFSAERTGGSVSTLTIQRTQQEDSAVYLCASSSNRGQSGYTFGSGTRLTVV.

In its sample, this clone was seen once. The chain employs TRBV21-1 and TRBJ1-5; the D call TRBD1 from the table was never checked on the DNA. TRBV21-1 is classified as a pseudogene. The CDR3 has 16 amino acids. The CDR3: CASSKALGQEDQPQHF. CDR3 nucleotide sequence: TGTGCCAGCAGCAAAGCGCTGGGACAGGAGGATCAGCCCCAGCATTTT.

This chain connects TRBV19 to TRBJ2-2, with D tentatively TRBD1 (6 bases). The V gene lost 6 bases and the J gene lost 5 bases, with 19 bases spanning the gap. The CDR3 has 16 amino acids. The V gene's germline CDR1 is LNHDA and CDR2 SQIVND (reference sequence). The CDR3 bases are TGTGCCAGTAGAGGGCCAGGGGCCGACAGGACCGGGGAGCTGTTTTTT. This codes for CASRGPGADRTGELFF.

The J gene is TRBJ1-4, the V gene TRBV9; perhaps TRBD1 as D (6 bases). The CDR3 extends over 15 amino acids. Germline-derived CDR1 and CDR2 are SGDLS and YYNGEE. V was trimmed by 0 bases and J by 5 bases, leaving 11 bases between them. DNA of the CDR3: TGTGCCAGCAGCGTAGGCGGACAGAGGAATGAAAAACTGTTTTTT. Translating it yields CASSVGGQRNEKLFF.

This rearrangement joins TRBV5-6 to TRBJ1-1, with D hard to call. Germline assignment: CDR1 SGHDT and CDR2 YYEEEE. The CDR3 extends over 13 amino acids. V lost 4 bases to trimming and J lost 4 bases, with 11 bases between them. In DNA, the CDR3 is TGTGCCAGCAGCCTGAGGGTACTCACTGAAGCTTTCTTT. Its translation is CASSLRVLTEAFF.

This chain uses TRBV30 with TRBJ1-5, with TRBD1 as a possible D gene (5 bases). Trimming took 2 bases from V and 7 from J, leaving 21 bases between them. Germline CDR1 GTSNPN, CDR2 SVGIG (reference sequence). The length of the CDR3 is 16 residues. As DNA, the CDR3 is TGTGCCTGGAGTCCATTGGGGGGAAGCGATGGCCAGCCCCAGCATTTT. The encoded protein is CAWSPLGGSDGQPQHF.

The chain combines TRBV7-8 with TRBJ2-3; possible D gene TRBD2, 5 bases. Looked up from germline, CDR1 is SGHVS and CDR2 is FQNEAQ. V was trimmed by 1 base and J by 2 bases, leaving 10 bases between them. This CDR3 has 15 residues. The CDR3 region is CASSLVRAVTDTQYF. CDR3 nucleotide sequence: TGTGCCAGCAGCTTAGTGAGGGCCGTCACAGATACGCAGTATTTT.

This clone has only one observation. This chain connects TRBV9 to TRBJ1-6; 9 bases line up with TRBD1. V lost 0 bases to trimming and J lost 7 bases; unmatched junction nucleotides: 2. This CDR3 spans 15 amino acids. Per germline, CDR1 SGDLS and CDR2 YYNGEE. CDR3 loop: CASSVVTGGNSPLHF. CDR3 nucleotide sequence: TGTGCCAGCAGCGTAGTGACAGGGGGAAATTCACCCCTCCACTTT.

CDR3 region: CASSIGQGANVLTF. CDR3 bases: TGCGCCAGCAGCATAGGACAGGGGGCCAACGTCCTGACTTTC. The V call is TRBV5-1, the J call TRBJ2-6; weak D call: TRBD1 (6 bases). Germline assignment: CDR1 SGHRS and CDR2 YFSETQ. V lost 4 bases, J lost 4 bases, and 9 bases lay in between. The length of the CDR3 is 14 residues.

The CDR3, as DNA: TGTGCCAGCAGCTTTGGTCCAGGGATGGCGAGCAATCAGCCCCAGCATTTT. It is translated as CASSFGPGMASNQPQHF. The chain joins TRBV7-2 to TRBJ1-5, with D possibly TRBD1 on 5 matching bases. Trimming took off 3 bases at V and 1 base at J, with 16 bases between the two ends. The CDR3 runs 17 residues. CDR1 and CDR2 (germline): SGHTA, FQGNSA.

The J gene is TRBJ2-3, the V gene TRBV5-1, with TRBD1 matching 7 bases. There are 15 residues in the CDR3. Germline CDR1 SGHRS, CDR2 YFSETQ. V lost 0 bases, J lost 4 bases, and 5 bases stayed unmatched. The CDR3 region has the DNA TGCGCCAGCAGCTTGGGGCAGGGGGACGCAGATACGCAGTATTTT. This codes for CASSLGQGDADTQYF.

Worth noting for this clone: The sample contains more than one DNA sequence encoding this CDR3. The chain employs TRBV6-5 and TRBJ2-1, with D hard to call. V dropped 2 bases and J dropped 0 bases, with 8 bases sitting between them. The CDR3 is made up of 15 amino acids. The germline gives CDR1 MNHEY, CDR2 SVGAGI. For the CDR3, the DNA is TGTGCCAGCAGTTACAGGAGAAGCTCCTACAATGAGCAGTTCTTC. Translation: CASSYRRSSYNEQFF.

The CDR3 DNA follows: TGTGCCAGCAGCGTAGGGTCTAGCGGGGGTTCCGGGGAGCTGTTTTTT. It encodes CASSVGSSGGSGELFF. The genes are TRBV9 and TRBJ2-2; 10 positions agree with TRBD2. This CDR3 is built from 16 residues. Germline assignment: CDR1 SGDLS and CDR2 YYNGEE. Trimming at V came to 0 bases and at J to 6 bases, leaving 5 bases not matched to a gene.

The V gene is TRBV5-1, the J gene TRBJ1-2; D remains unclear. The CDR3 has 14 amino acids. Germline assignment: CDR1 SGHRS and CDR2 YFSETQ. The ends were cut back, 4 bases at V and 5 bases at J, with 15 bases in the middle. CDR3 bases: TGCGCCAGCAGCCAAGGAGCTCCGGAATATGGCTACACCTTC. Translated: CASSQGAPEYGYTF.

The chain has TRBV2 and TRBJ2-2, with D possibly being TRBD2 (5 bases). Trimming took 7 bases from V and 3 from J, leaving 15 bases between them. CDR1 and CDR2 from the germline V gene are SNHLY and FYNNEI. The length of the CDR3 is 15 residues. The CDR3 spells CASTQLSAYTGELFF. The CDR3, as DNA: TGTGCCAGCACCCAGCTTAGCGCGTACACCGGGGAGCTGTTTTTT.

V is TRBV18 and J is TRBJ2-1, with 7 nucleotides matching TRBD2. Germline-derived CDR1 and CDR2 are KGHSH and LQKENI. J was trimmed by 5 bases and V by 3 bases; bases with no gene match: 7. The CDR3 is made up of 15 amino acids. Here the CDR3 reads CASSPLGLPNNEQFF. CDR3 nucleotide sequence: TGTGCCAGCTCACCCTTGGGACTACCCAACAATGAGCAGTTCTTC.

This clone was observed a single time. The chain has TRBV4-1 and TRBJ2-1; D is perhaps TRBD2 (5 bases). Germline CDR1 reads MGHRA; CDR2 reads YSYEKL. The CDR3 is made up of 16 amino acids. Deletions cut 2 bases from V and 7 bases from J, with 18 bases between. The CDR3 DNA follows: TGCGCCAGCAGCCAAACTAGTCCGCCCTTTTTGAATGAGCAGTTCTTC. It yields the protein CASSQTSPPFLNEQFF.

The chain is built from TRBV2 and TRBJ1-6; 7 bases match TRBD1. The V and J ends lost 8 bases and 8 bases, in that order; junction bases with no gene match: 12. This CDR3 is 15 amino acids long. The germline V gene encodes CDR1 SNHLY and CDR2 FYNNEI. Written as DNA, the CDR3 is TGTGCCAGCGAGATAGGGGGCGCCTTTGATTCACCCCTCCACTTT. Encoded protein: CASEIGGAFDSPLHF. Drawing the rest from reference TRBV2 and TRBJ1-6, the complete variable domain is EPEVTQTPSHQVTQMGQEVILRCVPISNHLYFYWYRQILGQKVEFLVSFYNNEISEKSEIFDDQFSVERPDGSNFTLKIRSTKLEDSAMYFCASEIGGAFDSPLHFGNGTRLTVT.

This chain joins TRBV20-1 and TRBJ1-5, with a possible D match to TRBD1 (5 bases). The V gene's germline CDR1 is DFQATT and CDR2 SNEGSKA (reference sequence). The CDR3 covers 12 residues. V was trimmed by 3 bases and J by 8 bases, leaving 11 bases between them. The CDR3 bases are TGCAGTGCTAGTCCAGGGCAAAAGCCCCAGCATTTT. Protein sequence: CSASPGQKPQHF.